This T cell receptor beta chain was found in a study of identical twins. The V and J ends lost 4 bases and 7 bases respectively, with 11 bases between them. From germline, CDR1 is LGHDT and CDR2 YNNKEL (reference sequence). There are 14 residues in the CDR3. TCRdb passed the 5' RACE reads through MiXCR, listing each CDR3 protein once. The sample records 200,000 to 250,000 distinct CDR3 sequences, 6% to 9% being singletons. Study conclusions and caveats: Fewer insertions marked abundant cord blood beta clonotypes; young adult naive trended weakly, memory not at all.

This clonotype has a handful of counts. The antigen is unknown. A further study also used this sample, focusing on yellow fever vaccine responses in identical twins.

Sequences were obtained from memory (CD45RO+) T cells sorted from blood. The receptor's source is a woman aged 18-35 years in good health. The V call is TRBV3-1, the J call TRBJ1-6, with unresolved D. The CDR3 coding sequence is TGTGCCAGCAGCCCCTCGGGATCCAATTCACCCCTCCACTTT. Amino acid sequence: CASSPSGSNSPLHF.